The 23 T cell receptor beta chains reported below all come from one sample, sequenced in a study of response to subunit inactivated influenza vaccine. MiXCR, run by TCRdb on the RT-PCR reads, gives a single entry per CDR3 protein. Among 500,000 to 550,000 distinct CDR3 sequences listed, approximately 7.8% were seen once. The material was PBMCs from blood, obtained about 23 months after vaccination. All receptors come from a man aged 50-75 years who received an inactivated influenza vaccine.

The genes are TRBV6-1 and TRBJ2-7; D may be TRBD1 or TRBD2 (5 bases each). Per the germline V gene, CDR1 is MNHNS and CDR2 is SASEGT. V was clipped by 5 bases and J by 1 base, with 15 bases between them. The CDR3 totals 15 residues. CDR3: CASSLTGRGSYEQYF. As DNA, the CDR3 is TGTGCCAGCAGTCTGACGGGACGAGGATCCTACGAGCAGTACTTC.

The chain combines TRBV7-6 with TRBJ1-2; weak D call: TRBD1 (6 bases). Per germline, CDR1 SGHVS and CDR2 FNYEAQ. The CDR3 sequence is 13 residues long. The V end lost 5 bases, the J end lost 9 bases, and 16 bases lay between the germline ends. This CDR3 is CASSPGNRESYTF. The CDR3 DNA reads as TGTGCCAGCAGCCCTGGGAACAGGGAGAGCTACACCTTC.

This clonotype occurred a few times. The genes are TRBV6-2 or TRBV6-3 and TRBJ1-1, with D possibly matching TRBD1 (6 bases). The V gene lost 2 bases and the J gene lost 1 base, with 11 bases spanning the gap. The CDR3 extends over 15 amino acids. Germline V lookup: CDR1 MNHEY, CDR2 SVGEGT. The CDR3 DNA reads TGTGCCAGCAGTTACAGGGGCAGGGGGAACACTGAAGCTTTCTTT. It translates to CASSYRGRGNTEAFF.

This clonotype has ten or more counts. The genes are TRBV27 and TRBJ1-5, with D unresolved. This CDR3 comprises 15 residues. V dropped 4 bases and J dropped 2 bases, with 12 bases sitting between them. Germline-derived CDR1 and CDR2 are MNHEY and SMNVEV (reference sequence). The CDR3 DNA follows: TGTGCCAGCAGTTCCCAGCCGGTTGGCAATCAGCCCCAGCATTTT. Encoded protein: CASSSQPVGNQPQHF.

This clonotype has ten or more counts. V gene TRBV19 combines with J gene TRBJ2-1; 8 bases map to TRBD1. The CDR3 covers 15 residues. In germline, CDR1 is LNHDA, CDR2 SQIVND (reference sequence). V dropped 1 base and J dropped 6; count of bases not matched to a gene: 5. CDR3 in amino acids: CASSIGTGRVNEQFF. As DNA, the CDR3 is TGTGCCAGTAGTATAGGGACAGGGCGCGTCAATGAGCAGTTCTTC.

This clonotype was seen many times. The V and J genes are TRBV4-2 and TRBJ2-2; D uncertain. V lost 1 base and J 0 bases, leaving 9 bases between the germline ends. The CDR3 sequence is 16 residues long. Germline assignment: CDR1 LGHNA and CDR2 YNFKEQ. The CDR3, as DNA: TGTGCCAGCAGCCAAGTACATCGGGCGAACACCGGGGAGCTGTTTTTT. This sequence encodes CASSQVHRANTGELFF.

V is TRBV28 and J is TRBJ2-5, with 7 bases identical to TRBD1. The CDR3 has 14 amino acids. Trimming cost V 8 bases and J 1 base; bases outside gene matches: 7. The V gene's germline CDR1 is MDHEN and CDR2 SYDVKM. The CDR3 loop reads CASGPTGAQETQYF. Written as DNA, the CDR3 is TGTGCCAGCGGACCCACAGGGGCCCAAGAGACCCAGTACTTC.

The J gene is TRBJ1-2, the V gene TRBV9; D is unresolved. Germline V CDR1 and CDR2: SGDLS, YYNGEE. The CDR3 covers 15 residues. Trimming removed 0 bases at V and 3 bases at J, with 12 bases between. In DNA, the CDR3 is TGTGCCAGCAGCGTAGGAGGGTATGAGGACTATGGCTACACCTTC. It is translated as CASSVGGYEDYGYTF.

The sample holds a few counts of this clonotype. This sequence joins TRBV28 and TRBJ1-4; maybe TRBD1 (5 bases). This CDR3 region has 14 residues. V lost 6 bases and J 5 bases, leaving 13 bases between the germline ends. From germline, CDR1 is MDHEN and CDR2 SYDVKM. The CDR3 spells CASSPRGSNEKLFF. CDR3 in DNA: TGTGCCAGCAGCCCTAGGGGATCGAATGAAAAACTGTTTTTT.

This clonotype occurred a few times. The gene calls are TRBV15 and TRBJ2-7; 9 nucleotides agree with TRBD2. This CDR3 is built from 16 residues. The germline V gene encodes CDR1 LNHNV and CDR2 YYDKDF (reference sequence). V shed 4 bases, J shed 1 base, and the junction held 8 bases outside the gene matches. CDR3 residues: CATSTGRTSASYEQYF. The CDR3 DNA reads TGTGCCACCAGCACCGGTCGGACTAGCGCGTCCTACGAGCAGTACTTC.

The chain is built from TRBV20-1 and TRBJ2-1, with D possibly TRBD2 on 6 matching bases. Germline values: CDR1 DFQATT, CDR2 SNEGSKA (reference sequence). The CDR3 covers 9 residues. As DNA, the CDR3 is TGCAGGGCCGGGGGTGAGCAGTTCTTC. This sequence encodes CRAGGEQFF.

There are a few counts of this clonotype. CDR3 sequence: CASSLTRDYNEQFF. CDR3 DNA: TGTGCCAGCAGCTTAACAAGGGACTACAATGAGCAGTTCTTC. The gene calls are TRBV7-3 and TRBJ2-1; D not resolved. Germline-derived CDR1 and CDR2 are SGHTA and FQGTGA. The CDR3 is 14 amino acids. V gave up 0 bases and J gave up 3 bases, with 6 bases separating them.

This clonotype was observed at least ten times. The rearrangement links TRBV20-1 to TRBJ1-3; possible D gene TRBD1, 6 bases. CDR3 size: 14 residues. Trimming cost V 3 bases and J 0 bases, with 9 bases left between them. Germline assignment: CDR1 DFQATT and CDR2 SNEGSKA (reference sequence). The DNA for the CDR3 is TGCAGTGCTAGGGACAGCCGCTCTGGAAACACCATATATTTT. Protein sequence: CSARDSRSGNTIYF.

This clonotype was counted at least ten times. The chain is built from TRBV20-1 and TRBJ1-2; D remains unclear. Trimming cost V 8 bases and J 2 bases, with 15 bases left between them. CDR1 is DFQATT, CDR2 SNEGSKA, per germline (reference sequence). This CDR3 region has 13 residues. Here the CDR3 reads CSSPTAKNYGYTF. DNA for the CDR3: TGCAGTTCTCCAACAGCGAAAAACTATGGCTACACCTTC.

Here the CDR3 reads CSVTGGDGYTF. The CDR3, as DNA: TGCAGCGTTACAGGGGGCGATGGCTACACCTTC. The rearrangement uses TRBV29-1 and TRBJ1-2; TRBD1 aligns across 9 bases. The V segment lost 5 bases and the J segment 6 bases; nucleotides outside the gene matches: 1. Germline assignment: CDR1 SQVTM and CDR2 ANQGSEA. The length of the CDR3 is 11 residues.

This clonotype was counted only a few times. In DNA form, the CDR3 reads TGTGCCAGCAGCGGACAGGGTGAATACGAGCAGTACTTC. Protein product: CASSGQGEYEQYF. This chain connects TRBV5-4 to TRBJ2-7; 8 positions match TRBD1. The germline V gene encodes CDR1 SGHNT and CDR2 YYREEE (reference sequence). This CDR3 spans 13 amino acids. V was clipped by 4 bases and J by 4 bases; unmatched bases: 4.

This sequence joins TRBV9 and TRBJ2-1, with 9 bases matching TRBD2. The CDR3 sequence is 16 residues long. The germline V gene encodes CDR1 SGDLS and CDR2 YYNGEE. V was clipped by 3 bases and J by 10 bases; unmatched bases: 14. As DNA, the CDR3 is TGTGCCAGCAGCGCGGGGGTAGCGGGAGTCATTGGGGAGCAGTTCTTC. Translation: CASSAGVAGVIGEQFF.

This clonotype appeared many times. The chain recombines TRBV12-3 or TRBV12-4 with TRBJ2-2; D is uncertain. Trimming removed 6 bases at V and 5 bases at J, with 16 bases between. CDR3 length equals 15 residues. The CDR3 spells CASRLDLFGTGELFF. DNA of the CDR3: TGTGCCAGCAGACTTGACCTTTTTGGGACCGGGGAGCTGTTTTTT.

This clonotype was recorded a few times. The rearrangement uses TRBV28 and TRBJ2-2, with D possibly being TRBD1 (6 bases). The CDR3 covers 18 residues. V lost 5 bases, J lost 4 bases, and 23 bases lay in between. Germline loops: CDR1 MDHEN, CDR2 SYDVKM. CDR3 sequence (DNA): TGTGCCAGCAGTGTCCCCCCCGAAATACAGGGTTTCACCGGGGAGCTGTTTTTT. It yields the protein CASSVPPEIQGFTGELFF. Combining the CDR3 with reference TRBV28 and TRBJ2-2 gives the whole variable domain DVKVTQSSRYLVKRTGEKVFLECVQDMDHENMFWYRQDPGLGLRLIYFSYDVKMKEKGDIPEGYSVSREKKERFSLILESASTNQTSMYLCASSVPPEIQGFTGELFFGEGSRLTVL.

V is TRBV20-1 and J is TRBJ2-2; D is perhaps TRBD2 (6 bases). This CDR3 contains 14 residues. The germline CDR1 and CDR2 sequences are DFQATT and SNEGSKA (reference sequence). The germline V and J ends were trimmed by 6 bases and 4 bases, with 15 bases remaining between them. The CDR3 region has the DNA TGCAGTGCCCGCCTGACTAGAACCACCGGGGAGCTGTTTTTT. Protein: CSARLTRTTGELFF.

This clonotype was counted only a few times. CDR3 sequence reads: CSARSGGSYGYTF. For the CDR3, the DNA is TGCAGTGCTAGAAGCGGGGGCAGCTATGGCTACACCTTC. V is TRBV20-1 and J is TRBJ1-2; D perhaps matches TRBD1 (6 bases). Trimming left V 2 bases short and J 4 bases short, with 11 bases between. The CDR3 runs 13 residues. Germline V CDR1 and CDR2: DFQATT, SNEGSKA (reference sequence).

CDR3 protein: CAWSSGAGLTDTQYF. The CDR3, as DNA: TGTGCCTGGAGTTCCGGGGCGGGACTCACAGATACGCAGTATTTT. The chain combines TRBV30 with TRBJ2-3; weak D call: TRBD2 (6 bases). Germline V gene lookup returns CDR1 GTSNPN and CDR2 SVGIG (reference sequence). The V end was cut by 2 bases, the J end by 2 bases, with 14 bases between. The CDR3 is made up of 15 amino acids.

In this sample, this clonotype turned up many times. The genes are TRBV3-1 and TRBJ1-1, with a weak D call TRBD1 (6 bases). The germline gives CDR1 LGHDT, CDR2 YNNKEL (reference sequence). V lost 4 bases and J 0 bases, leaving 9 bases between the germline ends. This CDR3 spans 14 amino acids. CDR3 nucleotides: TGTGCCAGCAGCCCACAGGGCATGAACACTGAAGCTTTCTTT. Translation gives CASSPQGMNTEAFF.